These 21 T cell receptor beta chains came from one sample sequenced in a study of post-analysis software for immune sequencing data. Findings and limits, study-wide: TRBV segments more frequent in patients than in controls numbered roughly 5 and included TRBV5-6, TRBV5-1 and TRBV20-1.

These receptors are not linked to any known antigen. Each TCR beta cDNA library carried unique molecular identifiers. TCRdb reprocessed the PCR reads via MiXCR and lists one record per CDR3 protein. The sample gives hundreds of thousands of distinct CDR3 sequences, 44% of which show up once; around 1.7% is in the top ten. Sequenced input: blood. These receptors were taken from a girl under 18 with multiple sclerosis.

This clonotype was recorded a few times. This sequence joins TRBV3-1 and TRBJ2-5; D uncertain. Trimming cost V 0 bases and J 5 bases, with 13 bases left between them. The CDR3 has 15 residues. Looked up from germline, CDR1 is LGHDT and CDR2 is YNNKEL (reference sequence). CDR3 amino acids: CASSQDPRTRETQYF. The CDR3 region has the DNA TGTGCCAGCAGCCAAGATCCACGAACCAGGGAGACCCAGTACTTC.

CDR3 DNA sequence: TGTGCCAGCAGGGTGGATTGGGGTGAGCAGTACTTC. It encodes CASRVDWGEQYF. This chain joins TRBV6-1 and TRBJ2-5; D call uncertain. This CDR3 spans 12 amino acids. The germline gives CDR1 MNHNS, CDR2 SASEGT. V shed 6 bases and J shed 11 bases, with 16 bases lying between them.

V gene TRBV3-1 combines with J gene TRBJ2-2, with 10 positions matching TRBD1. There are 18 residues in the CDR3. The germline V gene encodes CDR1 LGHDT and CDR2 YNNKEL (reference sequence). The trim removed 3 bases at V and 5 bases at J, leaving 12 bases unmatched. The CDR3: CASSHTPGTGVRTGELFF. The CDR3 bases are TGTGCCAGCAGCCACACACCCGGGACAGGGGTTCGGACCGGGGAGCTGTTTTTT.

The chain combines TRBV20-1 with TRBJ1-5; D not certain. CDR3 length: 14 residues. The V and J ends lost 1 base and 0 bases respectively, with 7 bases between them. Germline CDR1 is DFQATT and CDR2 is SNEGSKA (reference sequence). The CDR3 is CSARGPNSNQPQHF. In DNA form, the CDR3 reads TGCAGTGCTAGAGGACCCAATAGCAATCAGCCCCAGCATTTT.

The chain links TRBV29-1 to TRBJ2-7, with D possibly TRBD1 on 6 matching bases. CDR1 SQVTM and CDR2 ANQGSEA come from the germline V gene. V lost 5 bases to trimming and J lost 1 base, with 12 bases between them. CDR3 size: 13 residues. The CDR3 is CSVTIQGSYEQYF. The CDR3 DNA is TGCAGCGTTACTATCCAGGGGTCCTACGAGCAGTACTTC.

This clonotype was seen a few times. The chain has TRBV5-1 and TRBJ2-5; 10 bases line up with TRBD2. V shed 1 base, J shed 5 bases, and the junction held 2 bases outside the gene matches. There are 14 residues in the CDR3. CDR1 and CDR2 from the germline V gene are SGHRS and YFSETQ. The CDR3 loop reads CASSLTSGVETQYF. In DNA form, the CDR3 reads TGCGCCAGCAGCTTGACTAGCGGGGTGGAGACCCAGTACTTC.

V gene TRBV10-3 combines with J gene TRBJ2-7; 7 nucleotides align to TRBD2. This CDR3 contains 15 residues. Germline V gene data show CDR1 as ENHRY and CDR2 as SYGVKD. With V trimmed by 0 bases and J by 5 bases, 7 bases remained unmatched. CDR3 residues: CAISESREIGHEQYF. As DNA, the CDR3 is TGTGCCATCAGTGAGTCGCGGGAGATCGGCCACGAGCAGTACTTC.

This clonotype was observed a few times. This chain joins TRBV5-8 and TRBJ2-1; 12 bases map to TRBD2. CDR3 length: 19 residues. The junction had 11 bases not matched to a gene; V was cut back by 4 bases and J by 0 bases. Germline V gene lookup returns CDR1 SGHTS and CDR2 YDEGEE. The CDR3 nucleotides read TGTGCCAGCAGCCTAACACGGACTAGCGGGAACCCCTCCTACAATGAGCAGTTCTTC. It yields the protein CASSLTRTSGNPSYNEQFF. The variable domain in full, completed from reference TRBV5-8 and TRBJ2-1, reads EAGVTQSPTHLIKTRGQQATLRCSPISGHTSVYWYQQALGLGLQFLLWYDEGEERNRGNFPPRFSGRQFPNYSSELNVNALELEDSALYLCASSLTRTSGNPSYNEQFFGPGTRLTVL.

V and J are TRBV25-1 and TRBJ2-7, with TRBD2 as a possible D gene (5 bases). Germline values: CDR1 MGHDK, CDR2 SYGVNS. V was pared by 4 bases and J by 4 bases, with 29 bases between. The CDR3 has 19 residues. The CDR3: CASSAPAAGRTLIRYEQYF. CDR3 nucleotide sequence: TGTGCCAGCAGTGCACCAGCGGCAGGACGGACTTTGATTAGGTACGAGCAGTACTTC.

This clonotype was picked up a small number of times. The genes are TRBV5-1 and TRBJ2-5; a possible D gene is TRBD1 (6 bases). There are 18 residues in the CDR3. Germline V gives CDR1 SGHRS, CDR2 YFSETQ. V lost 0 bases to trimming and J lost 5 bases, with 23 bases between them. The CDR3 DNA reads as TGCGCCAGCAGCTTGGATGGCCCCCACCAGGGGCCAAGGGAGACCCAGTACTTC. It encodes CASSLDGPHQGPRETQYF. Looking up the rest from reference TRBV5-1 and TRBJ2-5 gives the full variable domain: KAGVTQTPRYLIKTRGQQVTLSCSPISGHRSVSWYQQTPGQGLQFLFEYFSETQRNKGNFPGRFSGRQFSNSRSEMNVSTLELGDSALYLCASSLDGPHQGPRETQYFGPGTRLLVL.

The chain has TRBV7-2 and TRBJ2-5; D is possibly TRBD2 (6 bases). Trimming cost V 5 bases and J 5 bases, with 21 bases left between them. Germline V gene data show CDR1 as SGHTA and CDR2 as FQGNSA. This CDR3 contains 16 residues. CDR3 sequence: CASSPSGGTPRETQYF. Written as DNA, the CDR3 is TGTGCCAGCAGCCCAAGCGGCGGGACCCCCCGGGAGACCCAGTACTTC.

The CDR3 loop is CASTLRGGNTEAFF. CDR3 nucleotide sequence: TGTGCCAGCACCCTACGAGGAGGGAACACTGAAGCTTTCTTT. The chain employs TRBV12-3 or TRBV12-4 and TRBJ1-1; D remains ambiguous. V lost 7 bases and J 1 base, leaving 13 bases between the germline ends. This CDR3 is 14 amino acids long.

The chain couples TRBV12-3 or TRBV12-4 to TRBJ2-5; 11 bases are shared with TRBD2. J gave up 3 bases and V 0 bases, and 3 bases lay outside the gene matches. The CDR3 spans 16 residues. CDR3 region: CASSLALLAGEETQYF. CDR3 nucleotides: TGTGCCAGCAGTTTAGCGCTACTAGCGGGGGAAGAGACCCAGTACTTC.

V is TRBV6-6 and J is TRBJ1-1, with D unresolved. The V and J ends lost 7 bases and 0 bases respectively, with 9 bases between them. From germline, CDR1 is MNHNY and CDR2 SVGAGI (reference sequence). This CDR3 comprises 13 residues. CDR3 in DNA: TGTGCCAGCAAAGGACTCTTGAACACTGAAGCTTTCTTT. It translates to CASKGLLNTEAFF.

The CDR3 DNA follows: TGTGCCAGCAGCCAACCCCTCGACACAGGGGCTGGGGCCAACGTCCTGACTTTC. Translation gives CASSQPLDTGAGANVLTF. V usage is TRBV3-1 and J usage is TRBJ2-6; 7 bases fit TRBD1. The V gene end was trimmed by 2 bases and the J gene end by 2 bases; junction bases not matched to a gene: 9. There are 18 residues in the CDR3. The germline gives CDR1 LGHDT, CDR2 YNNKEL (reference sequence).

The chain combines TRBV6-5 with TRBJ2-1; D ambiguous. V shed 0 bases and J shed 4 bases, with 10 bases lying between them. Germline assignment: CDR1 MNHEY and CDR2 SVGAGI. The CDR3 loop spans 15 amino acids. The CDR3 is CASSYSTPAYNEQFF. CDR3 nucleotides: TGTGCCAGCAGTTACTCGACTCCAGCTTACAATGAGCAGTTCTTC.

This rearrangement joins TRBV6-5 to TRBJ2-7; 8 positions match TRBD2. Germline V gives CDR1 MNHEY, CDR2 SVGAGI. The CDR3 has 15 amino acids. The ends lost 0 bases at V and 5 bases at J; junction bases unmatched: 6. The CDR3 region is CASSYSSGSPNEQYF. CDR3 nucleotide sequence: TGTGCCAGCAGTTACTCCAGCGGGAGTCCCAACGAGCAGTACTTC.

This clonotype was counted between two and nine times. Relative to the germline gene, one junction end is altered; a read error may explain this. J is TRBJ2-5 and V is TRBV7-8, with unresolved D. The length of the CDR3 is 13 residues. Germline loops: CDR1 SGHVS, CDR2 FQNEAQ. The CDR3 DNA follows: TGTGCCAGCAACTTAGAAAGGGAAGAGACCCAGTACTTC. This encodes CASNLEREETQYF.

This clonotype was found a few times. The V call is TRBV20-1, the J call TRBJ1-2; 10 bases agree with TRBD1. CDR3 length equals 17 residues. Germline V gene sequence: CDR1 DFQATT, CDR2 SNEGSKA (reference sequence). Trimming took 5 bases from V and 0 from J; bases not matched to a gene: 12. CDR3 sequence reads: CSAYIPGQGTSNYGYTF. DNA of the CDR3: TGCAGTGCTTACATTCCGGGACAGGGGACCTCTAACTATGGCTACACCTTC.

The chain uses TRBV4-2 and TRBJ2-5; 7 nucleotides line up with TRBD1. Germline V gives CDR1 LGHNA, CDR2 YNFKEQ. The V and J ends lost 0 bases and 5 bases, in that order; junction bases with no gene match: 6. This CDR3 is built from 15 residues. The CDR3: CASSQDRQGRETQYF. CDR3 nucleotide sequence: TGTGCCAGCAGCCAAGATCGACAGGGAAGGGAGACCCAGTACTTC.

This sequence joins TRBV12-3 or TRBV12-4 and TRBJ2-7; tentative D call: TRBD2 (5 bases). The V and J ends lost 4 bases and 5 bases respectively, with 12 bases between them. This CDR3 is 13 amino acids long. CDR3 bases: TGTGCCAGCAGTTCCCCGGGATTCAACGAGCAGTACTTC. Amino acids: CASSSPGFNEQYF.